This T cell receptor (beta chain) appears in the sequencing data of a study of blood T cell repertoires in COVID-19. Turning to the study itself: Researchers got acute and convalescent COVID-19 samples from the United States, Italy and Spain. Nucleic acid was either cDNA or gDNA, and it came from T cells, B-cell-depleted T cells, or PBMCs.

Deletions cut 5 bases from V and 4 bases from J, with 8 bases between. The germline CDR1 and CDR2 sequences are MNHNY and SVGAGI (reference sequence). The length of the CDR3 is 12 residues. The repertoire was sequenced with immunoSEQ multiplex PCR; TCRdb's copy has only in-frame clones and lacks some. The sample shows under 200,000 clones, around nine tenths of them seen only once. The TCR originated in a man between 40 and 49 years old with active or convalescent COVID-19. The chain employs TRBV6-6 and TRBJ1-2; D is unclear. Source material: peripheral blood. For the CDR3, the DNA is TGTGCCAGCAGTGAGGCGTCCTATGGCTACACCTTC. Translated: CASSEASYGYTF.